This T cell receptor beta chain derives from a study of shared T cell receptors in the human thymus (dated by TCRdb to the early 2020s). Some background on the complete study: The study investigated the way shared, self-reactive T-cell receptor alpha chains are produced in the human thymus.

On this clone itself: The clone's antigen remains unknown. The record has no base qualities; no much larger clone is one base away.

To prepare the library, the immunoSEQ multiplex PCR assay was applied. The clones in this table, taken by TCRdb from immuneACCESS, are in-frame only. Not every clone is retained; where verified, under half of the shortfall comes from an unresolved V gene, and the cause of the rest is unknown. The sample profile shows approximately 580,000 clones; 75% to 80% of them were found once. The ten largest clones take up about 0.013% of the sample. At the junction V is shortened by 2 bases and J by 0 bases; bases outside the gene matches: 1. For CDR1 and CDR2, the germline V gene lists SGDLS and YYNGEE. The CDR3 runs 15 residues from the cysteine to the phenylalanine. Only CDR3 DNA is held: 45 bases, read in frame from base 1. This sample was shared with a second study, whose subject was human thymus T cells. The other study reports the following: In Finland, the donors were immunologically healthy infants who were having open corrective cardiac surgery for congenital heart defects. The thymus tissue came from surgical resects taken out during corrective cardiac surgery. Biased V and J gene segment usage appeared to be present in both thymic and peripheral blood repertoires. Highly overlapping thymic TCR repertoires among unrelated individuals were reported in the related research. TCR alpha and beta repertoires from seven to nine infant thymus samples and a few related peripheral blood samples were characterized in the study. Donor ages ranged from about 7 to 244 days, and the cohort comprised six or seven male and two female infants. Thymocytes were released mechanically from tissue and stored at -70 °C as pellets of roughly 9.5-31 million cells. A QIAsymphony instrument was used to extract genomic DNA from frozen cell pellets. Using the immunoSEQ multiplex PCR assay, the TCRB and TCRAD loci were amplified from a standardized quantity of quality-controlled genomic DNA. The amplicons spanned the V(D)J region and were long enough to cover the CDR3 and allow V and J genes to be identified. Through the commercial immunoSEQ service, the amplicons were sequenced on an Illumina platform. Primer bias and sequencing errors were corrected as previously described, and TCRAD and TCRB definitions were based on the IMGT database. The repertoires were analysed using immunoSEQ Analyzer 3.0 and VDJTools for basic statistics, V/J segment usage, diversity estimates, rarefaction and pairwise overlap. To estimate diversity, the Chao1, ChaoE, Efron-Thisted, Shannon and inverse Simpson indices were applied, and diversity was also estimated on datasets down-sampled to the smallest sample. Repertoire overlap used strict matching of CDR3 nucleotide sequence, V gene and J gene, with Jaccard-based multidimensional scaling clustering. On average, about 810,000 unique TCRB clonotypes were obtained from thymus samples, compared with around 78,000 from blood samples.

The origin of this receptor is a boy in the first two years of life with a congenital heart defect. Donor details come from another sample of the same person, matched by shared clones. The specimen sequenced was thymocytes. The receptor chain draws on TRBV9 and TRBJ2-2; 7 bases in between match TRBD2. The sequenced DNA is TGTGCCAGCAGCGTTAGCGGGCCGAACACCGGGGAGCTGTTTTTT. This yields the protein CASSVSGPNTGELFF.